This T cell receptor (beta chain) was recorded in a study of T cell responses to AZD1222 COVID-19 vaccine. Study background: Second-dose recipients at about 4 or about 12 weeks were treated as one pooled group. Study-level points and caveats: Spike as a whole was targeted by vaccine-associated CD4 TCRs, dominant at 160-218 and 743-854. There were mostly white British donors and more females than males, and clonal diversity was possibly underestimated. In the spike-specific TCR repertoire, nearly half reportedly target unmutated variant regions.

This clone was picked up one time. Its specificity is unknown. The CDR3 loop spans 12 amino acids. Germline-derived CDR1 and CDR2 are SGHTA and FQGNSA. The V end was cut by 5 bases, the J end by 6 bases, with 9 bases between. The protocol was immunoSEQ multiplex PCR, while the TCRdb copy is restricted to in-frame clones and leaves out a portion. This sample has 50,000 to 65,000 clones, with about 90% found just once. This receptor was obtained from an adult in good health. This chain joins TRBV7-2 and TRBJ2-3; D is unresolved. This specimen consisted of peripheral blood, obtained on day 0 of AZD1222 vaccination. CDR3 DNA sequence: TGTGCCAGCAGCCCTTTTAGGGATACGCAGTATTTT. It encodes CASSPFRDTQYF.